Below are 10 T cell receptor beta chains sequenced from a single sample in a study of vaccination effects on CD4 cells after COVID-19. It was after approximately 11 days of culture that CD4+ T cells were isolated. Two-dose BNT162b2 or mRNA-1273 vaccination was given to participants. Antigen specificity for these receptors is unknown. Measured with immunoSEQ multiplex PCR; TCRdb has only the in-frame clones, and not every one. Of approximately 57,000 clones in the sample, about 81% are singletons; the top ten hold about 4.6%. Sequencing used CD4+ T cells from PBMCs cultured without peptide, obtained after COVID-19 vaccination. The origin of the receptors is a human donor who received a COVID-19 vaccine.

This clone occurred a few times. This chain connects TRBV7-9 to TRBJ1-1; D ambiguous. V was clipped by 4 bases and J by 4 bases, with 13 bases between them. Germline V CDR1 and CDR2: SEHNR, FQNEAQ (reference sequence). CDR3 length: 14 residues. The CDR3 region has the DNA TGTGCCAGCAGCTCCCTAGGCGATCGCACTGAAGCTTTCTTT. Encoded protein: CASSSLGDRTEAFF.

This clone appeared a few times. The chain uses TRBV5-1 and TRBJ2-6, with D perhaps TRBD1 (7 bases). The CDR3 has 17 residues. Trimming shortened V by 4 bases and J by 0 bases, and 14 bases separated the two germline ends. The germline V gene has CDR1 SGHRS and CDR2 YFSETQ. The chain's CDR3 is CASSPRGVPSGANVLTF. For the CDR3, the DNA is TGCGCCAGCAGCCCCAGGGGGGTACCCTCTGGGGCCAACGTCCTGACTTTC.

This clone has just one count. V gene TRBV20-1 combines with J gene TRBJ1-5; D is uncertain. This CDR3 spans 11 amino acids. Trimming shortened V by 6 bases and J by 4 bases, and 7 bases separated the two germline ends. In germline, CDR1 is DFQATT, CDR2 SNEGSKA (reference sequence). The CDR3 nucleotides read TGCAGTGCCGAGGGAAATCAGCCCCAGCATTTT. The encoded protein is CSAEGNQPQHF.

This chain uses TRBV19 with TRBJ1-4; 9 bases line up with TRBD1. There are 14 residues in the CDR3. V trimming: 4 bases; J trimming: 7 bases; junction bases outside the gene matches: 4. CDR1 and CDR2 from the germline V gene are LNHDA and SQIVND (reference sequence). The CDR3, as DNA: TGTGCCAGTAGTAAGACAGGGGGAGGTGAAAAACTGTTTTTT. Amino acid sequence: CASSKTGGGEKLFF.

This chain uses TRBV3-1 (or the pseudogene TRBV3-2) with TRBJ2-7; 12 bases are a match to TRBD1. V was pared by 2 bases and J by 5 bases, with 7 bases of the junction left unmatched. The CDR3 is made up of 16 amino acids. Germline V gene sequence: CDR1 LGHDT, CDR2 YNNKEL (reference sequence). The CDR3 nucleotides read TGTGCCAGCAGCCAAAGGAAAGGGACAGGGGGCGACGAGCAGTACTTC. Translating it yields CASSQRKGTGGDEQYF.

CDR3 residues: CASMRSTEAFF. The CDR3 DNA is TGTGCCAGCATGCGGAGCACTGAAGCTTTCTTT. This sequence joins TRBV12-3 or TRBV12-4 and TRBJ1-1; D remains ambiguous. CDR3 length equals 11 residues. Deletions cut 7 bases from V and 4 bases from J, with 7 bases between.

The chain recombines TRBV25-1 with TRBJ2-2, with D possibly matching TRBD1 (6 bases). Germline V lookup: CDR1 MGHDK, CDR2 SYGVNS. This CDR3 has 15 residues. V lost 5 bases, J lost 5 bases, and 15 bases lay in between. As DNA, the CDR3 is TGTGCCAGCAGTATCGCAGGGGCTCGGACCGGGGAGCTGTTTTTT. Translation: CASSIAGARTGELFF.

The chain joins TRBV14 to TRBJ2-7; D is uncertain. This CDR3 has 15 residues. Germline CDR1 and CDR2: SGHDN and FVKESK. Trimming removed 1 base from V and 0 bases from J, with 10 bases in between. The CDR3 nucleotides are TGTGCCAGCAGCCAAGTCGTGGGGAACTCCTACGAGCAGTACTTC. Its translation: CASSQVVGNSYEQYF.

V gene TRBV7-2 combines with J gene TRBJ1-2; D perhaps matches TRBD1 (5 bases). This CDR3 has 15 residues. Trimming left V 4 bases short and J 4 bases short, with 16 bases between. The V gene's germline CDR1 is SGHTA and CDR2 FQGNSA. DNA for the CDR3: TGTGCCAGCAGCTCCCAGACAGAAATCCCCTATGGCTACACCTTC. Encoded protein: CASSSQTEIPYGYTF.

The rearrangement joins TRBV12-3 or TRBV12-4 to TRBJ1-5; D remains ambiguous. The CDR3 runs 13 residues. The V gene lost 4 bases and the J gene lost 0 bases, with 4 bases spanning the gap. The CDR3 is CASSWGSNQPQHF. The CDR3 region has the DNA TGTGCCAGCAGTTGGGGTAGCAATCAGCCCCAGCATTTT.